Listed below are T cell receptor beta chains from one sample, sequenced in a study of radiation and T cells in renal cell carcinoma. Measured with immunoSEQ multiplex PCR; TCRdb has only the in-frame clones, and not every one. The table has 120,000 to 150,000 clones, about 85% seen once. Sequencing used blood, obtained from a patient whose treatment included radiotherapy and nephrectomy. The origin of the receptors is a woman aged 65 to 85 with renal cell carcinoma. Each CDR3 is given with its conserved first and last residue. A D gene is named only where the DNA matches it firmly. Rows may omit the clone size; those that give it use once, few, many or a size class.

TRBJ2-7	TRBV28	-	-	CASSLKGAPVLQQYF	TGTGCCAGCAGTTTGAAGGGAGCCCCTGTCTTGCAGCAGTACTTC
TRBJ2-7	TRBV2	-	-	CASRDAMREQYF	TGTGCCAGCAGAGACGCCATGCGGGAGCAGTACTTC
TRBJ1-1	TRBV10-3	-	-	CAILPTGRTEAFF	TGTGCCATCCTCCCTACAGGGCGCACTGAAGCTTTCTTT
TRBJ2-2	TRBV11-3	-	-	CASSLDPVQSGGELFF	TGTGCCAGCAGCTTAGACCCCGTACAGTCGGGCGGGGAGCTGTTTTTT
TRBJ1-5	TRBV2	few	-	CASSGRAGNQPQHF	TGTGCCAGCAGTGGCAGGGCTGGCAATCAGCCCCAGCATTTT
TRBJ2-1	TRBV9	once	TRBD2	CASSVSGGPVNEQFF	TGTGCCAGCAGCGTTAGCGGGGGGCCTGTCAATGAGCAGTTCTTC
TRBJ2-1	TRBV7-7	-	TRBD1	CASSLEQGAGEQFF	TGTGCTAGCAGCTTAGAACAGGGGGCTGGTGAGCAGTTCTTC
TRBJ2-2	TRBV5-4	-	TRBD2	CASSFPGGTGELFF	TGTGCCAGCAGCTTTCCGGGGGGCACCGGGGAGCTGTTTTTT
TRBJ2-5	TRBV5-1	-	TRBD1	CASSLEAGGRETQYF	TGCGCCAGCAGCTTGGAGGCAGGGGGACGAGAGACCCAGTACTTC
TRBJ2-7	TRBV6-6	-	TRBD2	CASSPRGDSYEQYF	TGTGCCAGCAGTCCACGGGGGGATAGTTACGAGCAGTACTTC
TRBJ2-3	TRBV2	-	-	CASSLGLTDTQYF	TGTGCCAGCAGTTTAGGCCTCACAGATACGCAGTATTTT
TRBJ1-2	TRBV6-5	-	-	CASRVGVSGYGYTF	TGTGCCAGCAGGGTAGGGGTGTCAGGCTATGGCTACACCTTC
TRBJ2-7	TRBV28	-	-	CASSLGAAALSYEQYF	TGTGCCAGCAGTTTAGGTGCTGCGGCCCTCTCCTACGAGCAGTACTTC
TRBJ1-4	TRBV10-3	-	-	CAVQTETNEKLFF	TGTGCCGTTCAGACAGAAACTAATGAAAAACTGTTTTTT
TRBJ1-2	TRBV6-5	-	-	CASSPRGISNYGYTF	TGTGCCAGCAGTCCTAGAGGTATTTCTAACTATGGCTACACCTTC
TRBJ1-5	TRBV7-6	-	TRBD1	CASSIGTGGNQPQHF	TGTGCCAGCAGCATAGGGACAGGGGGCAATCAGCCCCAGCATTTT
TRBJ2-5	TRBV5-1	-	-	CASSFSSETQYF	TGCGCCAGCAGCTTCAGCTCGGAGACCCAGTACTTC
TRBJ2-2	TRBV6-1	-	TRBD2	CASSEREGFTGELFF	TGTGCCAGCAGTGAGAGGGAGGGGTTCACCGGGGAGCTGTTTTTT
TRBJ2-7	TRBV9	-	TRBD2	CASSVSGGEYEQYF	TGTGCCAGCAGCGTTTCTGGGGGGGAGTACGAGCAGTACTTC
TRBJ1-1	TRBV21-1	many	-	CASSKRGHEAFF	TGTGCCAGCAGCAAGAGGGGGCATGAAGCTTTCTTT
TRBJ1-3	TRBV28	-	-	CASSSPGRAGGNTIYF	TGTGCCAGCAGTTCGCCGGGACGGGCGGGAGGAAACACCATATATTTT
TRBJ1-1	TRBV15	-	TRBD1	CATEGQGETEAFF	TGTGCCACCGAGGGACAGGGAGAAACTGAAGCTTTCTTT
TRBJ2-7	TRBV7-6	-	TRBD1	CASSLVPAAETGVTLVYEQYF	TGTGCCAGCAGCTTAGTGCCGGCGGCCGAGACAGGGGTCACCCTGGTCTACGAGCAGTACTTC
TRBJ2-1	TRBV6-5	-	TRBD1	CASSSLGQGQGGEQFF	TGTGCCAGCAGTTCGCTCGGACAGGGACAGGGCGGGGAGCAGTTCTTC
TRBJ1-5	TRBV28	-	TRBD1	CASSPWSGGGNQPQHF	TGTGCCAGCAGTCCTTGGTCAGGGGGTGGCAATCAGCCCCAGCATTTT
TRBJ2-5	TRBV28	-	-	CASSSPFGIQETQYF	TGTGCCAGCAGTTCCCCCTTCGGGATTCAAGAGACCCAGTACTTC
TRBJ2-7	TRBV11-1	-	TRBD2	CASSLIAGGPNEQYF	TGTGCCAGCAGCCTTATAGCGGGGGGGCCCAACGAGCAGTACTTC
TRBJ2-1	TRBV7-9	-	TRBD1	CASSQTGGSYNEQFF	TGTGCCAGCAGCCAGACAGGGGGCTCCTACAATGAGCAGTTCTTC
TRBJ1-4	TRBV27	-	-	CASSSSMVSEKLFF	TGTGCCAGCAGTTCATCCATGGTCAGTGAAAAACTGTTTTTT
TRBJ2-3	TRBV4-3	-	-	CASSSGGTDTQYF	TGCGCCAGCAGCTCGGGGGGCACAGATACGCAGTATTTT
TRBJ2-7	TRBV5-1	-	TRBD1	CASSLQGAHEQYF	TGCGCCAGCAGCTTACAGGGGGCCCACGAGCAGTACTTC
TRBJ2-7	TRBV18	-	-	CASSPPDFSYEQYF	TGTGCCAGCTCCCCACCGGACTTCTCCTACGAGCAGTACTTC
TRBJ2-3	TRBV5-1	-	-	CASRSHGGTDTQYF	TGCGCCAGCAGATCCCATGGAGGGACAGATACGCAGTATTTT
TRBJ2-7	TRBV13	-	-	CASSVHSYEQYF	TGTGCCAGCAGCGTCCACTCCTACGAGCAGTACTTC
TRBJ2-5	TRBV4-1	-	TRBD2	CASSQELAGIWTQYF	TGCGCCAGCAGCCAAGAACTAGCGGGGATCTGGACCCAGTACTTC
TRBJ1-3	TRBV19	few	-	CASSPVPRAGNTIYF	TGTGCCAGTAGTCCAGTTCCCAGGGCTGGAAACACCATATATTTT
TRBJ2-3	TRBV5-1	-	TRBD2	CASSLVAGTTDTQYF	TGCGCCAGCAGCTTGGTAGCGGGGACGACGGATACGCAGTATTTT
TRBJ1-3	TRBV6-5	-	-	CASRVEYSGNTIYF	TGTGCCAGCAGGGTCGAGTACTCTGGAAACACCATATATTTT
TRBJ2-7	TRBV14	-	TRBD2	CASSHKAGPRSGYEQYF	TGTGCCAGCAGCCATAAAGCGGGACCCCGGTCGGGTTACGAGCAGTACTTC